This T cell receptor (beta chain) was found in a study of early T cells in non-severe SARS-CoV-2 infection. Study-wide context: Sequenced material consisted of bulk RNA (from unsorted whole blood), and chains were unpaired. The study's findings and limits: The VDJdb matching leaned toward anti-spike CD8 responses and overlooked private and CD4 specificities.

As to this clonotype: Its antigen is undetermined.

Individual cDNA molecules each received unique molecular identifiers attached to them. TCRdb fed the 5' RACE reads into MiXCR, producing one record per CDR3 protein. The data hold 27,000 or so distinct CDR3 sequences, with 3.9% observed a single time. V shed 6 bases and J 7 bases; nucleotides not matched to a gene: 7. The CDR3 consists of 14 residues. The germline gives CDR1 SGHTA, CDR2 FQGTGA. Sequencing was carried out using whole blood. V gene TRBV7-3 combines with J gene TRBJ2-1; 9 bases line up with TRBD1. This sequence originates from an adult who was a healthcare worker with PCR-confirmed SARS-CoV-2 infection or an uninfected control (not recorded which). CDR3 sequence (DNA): TGTGCCAGCAGAGGGACAGGGACGGGGAATGAGCAGTTCTTC. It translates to CASRGTGTGNEQFF. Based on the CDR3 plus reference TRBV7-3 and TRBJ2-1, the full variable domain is GAGVSQTPSNKVTEKGKYVELRCDPISGHTALYWYRQSLGQGPEFLIYFQGTGAADDSGLPNDRFFAVRPEGSVSTLKIQRTERGDSAVYLCASRGTGTGNEQFFGPGTRLTVL.